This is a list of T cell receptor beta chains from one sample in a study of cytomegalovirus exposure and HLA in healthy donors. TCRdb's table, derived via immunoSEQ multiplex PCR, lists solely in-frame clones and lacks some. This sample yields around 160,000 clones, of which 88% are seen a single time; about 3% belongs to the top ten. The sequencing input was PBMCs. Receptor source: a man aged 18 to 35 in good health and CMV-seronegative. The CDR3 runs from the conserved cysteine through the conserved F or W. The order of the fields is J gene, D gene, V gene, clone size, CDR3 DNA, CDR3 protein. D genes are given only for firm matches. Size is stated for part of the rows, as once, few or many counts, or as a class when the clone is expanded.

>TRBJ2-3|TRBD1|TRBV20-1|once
TGCAGTGCTTGGGACAGGATGCAGTATTTT
CSAWDRMQYF
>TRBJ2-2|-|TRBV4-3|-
TGCGCCAGCAGCCACCTCGAGGAGACGAACACCGGGGAGCTGTTTTTT
CASSHLEETNTGELFF
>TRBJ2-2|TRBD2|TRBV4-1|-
TGCGCCAGCAGCCAAGAGAGGGGACTAGTGCACGGGGAGCTGTTTTTT
CASSQERGLVHGELFF
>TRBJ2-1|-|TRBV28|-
TGTGCCAGCAGTTTGTTGACTCCCCAACAGTTCTTC
CASSLLTPQQFF
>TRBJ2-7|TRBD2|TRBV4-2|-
TGTGCCAGCAGCCACGCTAGCGGGAGTGCCGAGCAGTACTTC
CASSHASGSAEQYF
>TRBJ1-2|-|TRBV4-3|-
TGCGCCAGCAGCCAAGATCCCGCAGGGGCCTATGGCTACACCTTC
CASSQDPAGAYGYTF
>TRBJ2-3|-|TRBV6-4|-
TGTGCCAGCAGTCCTGGGCTGCACACAGATACGCAGTATTTT
CASSPGLHTDTQYF
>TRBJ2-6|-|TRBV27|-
TGTGCCAGCAGTTTCCCGGGCCGGGGAACCAACGTCCTGACTTTC
CASSFPGRGTNVLTF
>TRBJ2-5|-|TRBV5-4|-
TGTGCCAGCAGCTTGGGGGCAGGGCTAACCGAGACCCAGTACTTC
CASSLGAGLTETQYF
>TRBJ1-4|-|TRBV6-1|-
TGTGCCAGCAGTGCCACAGGGACAACTAATGAAAAACTGTTTTTT
CASSATGTTNEKLFF
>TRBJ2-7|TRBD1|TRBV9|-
TGTGCCAGCAGCGACCGGACAGGGTCAGGGAAGCAGTACTTC
CASSDRTGSGKQYF
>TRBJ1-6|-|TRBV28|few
TGTGCCAGCAGTCCCCAAATCACGACAGCCCTCCACTTT
CASSPQITTALHF
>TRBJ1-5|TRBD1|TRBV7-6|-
TGTGCCAGCAGCTCGCGACAGGGGCCCTTGGGGAATCAGCCCCAGCATTTT
CASSSRQGPLGNQPQHF
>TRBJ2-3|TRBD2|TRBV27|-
TGTGCCAGCAGTTCCGAAAACCTAGCGGAGATTAGGGATACGCAGTATTTT
CASSSENLAEIRDTQYF
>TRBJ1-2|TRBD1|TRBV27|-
TGTGCCAGCAGTAGGGACAGGGAGTCCTATGGCTACACCTTC
CASSRDRESYGYTF
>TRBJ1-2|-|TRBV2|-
TGTGCCAGCAGTGGGGGGACGGGGGAGCTAAGCAGTGGCTACACCTTC
CASSGGTGELSSGYTF
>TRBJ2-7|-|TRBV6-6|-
TGTGCCAGCAGTTACTCGGTCACAGGGGGGGGCGAGCAGTACTTC
CASSYSVTGGGEQYF
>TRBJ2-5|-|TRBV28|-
TGTGCCAGCACTCCGGTTAAGATAGAGGAGACCCAGTACTTC
CASTPVKIEETQYF
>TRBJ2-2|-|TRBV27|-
TGTGCCAGCAGTCGTGTCCCCTGGACAGTGAACACCGGGGAGCTGTTTTTT
CASSRVPWTVNTGELFF
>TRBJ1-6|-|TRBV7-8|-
TGTGCCAGCAGCTTAGCGGGCCCCTCGACCAATTCACCCCTCCACTTT
CASSLAGPSTNSPLHF
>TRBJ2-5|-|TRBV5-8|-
TGTGCCAGCAGCTTAATCCACCTACAAGAGACCCAGTACTTC
CASSLIHLQETQYF
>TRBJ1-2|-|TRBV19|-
TGTGCCAGTAGCCCTAGACGCGGAAACTATGGCTACACCTTC
CASSPRRGNYGYTF
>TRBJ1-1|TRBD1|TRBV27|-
TGTGCCAGCAGTTACGGGACAGTGAACACTGAAGCTTTCTTT
CASSYGTVNTEAFF
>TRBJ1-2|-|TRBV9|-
TGTGCCAGGTCCCACGGTAGGGGGTTCTATGGCTACACCTTC
CARSHGRGFYGYTF
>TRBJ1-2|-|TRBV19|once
TGTGCCAGCGAGATATCAGGGAATGGCTACACCTTC
CASEISGNGYTF
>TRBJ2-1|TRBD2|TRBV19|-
TGTGCCAGTAGTATAGGACTAGCGGGAGGTAGCTCCTACAATGAGCAGTTCTTC
CASSIGLAGGSSYNEQFF
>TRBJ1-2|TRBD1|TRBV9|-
TGTGCCAGCAGCGCCCCGGGGACAGGGGATGTACATGGCTACACCTTC
CASSAPGTGDVHGYTF
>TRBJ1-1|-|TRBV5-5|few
TGTGCCAGCAGCTTCGTTGACACTGAAGCTTTCTTT
CASSFVDTEAFF
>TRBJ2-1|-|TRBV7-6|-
TGTGCCAGCAGCCAAGAAGGGGATCTCTCATACAATGAGCAGTTCTTC
CASSQEGDLSYNEQFF
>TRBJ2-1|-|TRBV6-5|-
TGTGCCAGCAGCTCAGGGATAGGTTACAATGAGCAGTTCTTC
CASSSGIGYNEQFF
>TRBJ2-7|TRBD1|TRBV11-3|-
TGTGCCAGCAGCTTAGACGAGACAGGGGACTCCTACGAGCAGTACTTC
CASSLDETGDSYEQYF
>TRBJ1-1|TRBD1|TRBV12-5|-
TGTGCTACCAAGTTTGACAGGGGCACTGAAGCTTTCTTT
CATKFDRGTEAFF
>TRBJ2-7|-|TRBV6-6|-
TGTGCCAGCAGTTACGGAGGGAACGAGCAGTACTTC
CASSYGGNEQYF
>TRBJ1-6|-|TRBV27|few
TGTGCCAGCAGTCGGGGAGTGAGGCAATTGGATTCACCCCTCCACTTT
CASSRGVRQLDSPLHF
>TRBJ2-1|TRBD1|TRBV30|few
TGTGCCTGGAGTTCTCCCGGGACAGGACGGAATGAGCAGTTCTTC
CAWSSPGTGRNEQFF